The rows below give T cell receptor beta chains drawn from one sample of a study of shared clonotypes between healthy human individuals. Sequencing used immunoSEQ multiplex PCR; TCRdb keeps in-frame clones, though not all of them. The sample carries roughly 1,000,000 clones, around 78% recorded once. What was sequenced was memory CD4+ T cells from PBMCs. These receptors all come from a man between 18 and 35 years old in good health. Some clones in this sample may be carry-over from other donors' samples. Each CDR3 is given with its conserved first and last residue. The D gene is left open where the match is weak. Some rows mark clone size as missing; the rest say once, few, many or name a class of expanded clone.

abundance: few
len: 14
j_gene: TRBJ1-2
v_gene: TRBV5-4
d_gene: NA
CDR3aa: CASSPSPPNYGYTF
CDR3nt: TGTGCCAGCAGCCCTAGTCCCCCCAACTATGGCTACACCTTC

abundance: few
len: 14
j_gene: TRBJ1-5
v_gene: TRBV4-1
d_gene: TRBD1
CDR3aa: CASSAGQGMEPQHF
CDR3nt: TGCGCCAGCAGCGCGGGACAGGGGATGGAGCCCCAGCATTTT

abundance: NA
len: 15
j_gene: TRBJ1-2
v_gene: TRBV27
d_gene: TRBD1
CDR3aa: CASSQTESGGYGYTF
CDR3nt: TGTGCCAGCAGTCAGACCGAATCAGGGGGCTATGGCTACACCTTC

abundance: NA
len: 15
j_gene: TRBJ1-2
v_gene: TRBV4-1
d_gene: TRBD1
CDR3aa: CASSPSQGVSYGYTF
CDR3nt: TGCGCCAGCAGCCCGTCGCAGGGGGTTAGCTATGGCTACACCTTC

abundance: NA
len: 17
j_gene: TRBJ2-3
v_gene: TRBV7-2
d_gene: TRBD2
CDR3aa: CASSLGALAGRTDTQYF
CDR3nt: TGTGCCAGCAGCCTTGGGGCTCTAGCGGGACGCACAGATACGCAGTATTTT

abundance: NA
len: 13
j_gene: TRBJ1-1
v_gene: TRBV10-1
d_gene: NA
CDR3aa: CASREGRDTEAFF
CDR3nt: TGCGCCAGCAGGGAGGGGAGGGACACTGAAGCTTTCTTT

abundance: NA
len: 11
j_gene: TRBJ1-1
v_gene: TRBV6-5
d_gene: NA
CDR3aa: CASSVWGEAFF
CDR3nt: TGTGCCAGCTCCGTTTGGGGGGAAGCTTTCTTT

abundance: NA
len: 19
j_gene: TRBJ1-4
v_gene: TRBV28
d_gene: TRBD1
CDR3aa: CASSLSRDRGRLTNEKLFF
CDR3nt: TGTGCCAGCAGTTTATCCCGGGACAGGGGGCGCTTAACTAATGAAAAACTGTTTTTT

abundance: NA
len: 14
j_gene: TRBJ2-7
v_gene: TRBV15
d_gene: TRBD1
CDR3aa: CATSPRDRGHEQYF
CDR3nt: TGTGCCACCAGCCCCCGGGACAGGGGTCACGAGCAGTACTTC

abundance: NA
len: 16
j_gene: TRBJ2-1
v_gene: TRBV7-3
d_gene: NA
CDR3aa: CASSLNGALSYNEQFF
CDR3nt: TGTGCCAGCAGCTTAAATGGGGCCCTTTCTTACAATGAGCAGTTCTTC

abundance: NA
len: 14
j_gene: TRBJ2-7
v_gene: TRBV7-2
d_gene: NA
CDR3aa: CASSLLSLAYEQYF
CDR3nt: TGTGCCAGCAGCTTGTTGTCCTTGGCCTACGAGCAGTACTTC

abundance: once
len: 13
j_gene: TRBJ2-3
v_gene: TRBV6-1
d_gene: NA
CDR3aa: CASSAQSTDTQYF
CDR3nt: TGTGCCAGCAGTGCCCAGAGCACAGATACGCAGTATTTT

abundance: NA
len: 11
j_gene: TRBJ2-5
v_gene: TRBV25-1
d_gene: NA
CDR3aa: CASSESETQYF
CDR3nt: TGTGCCAGCAGTGAATCGGAGACCCAGTACTTC

abundance: NA
len: 14
j_gene: TRBJ1-5
v_gene: TRBV2
d_gene: TRBD1
CDR3aa: CASRVRQGQQPQHF
CDR3nt: TGTGCCAGCAGGGTACGACAGGGACAACAGCCCCAGCATTTT

abundance: NA
len: 15
j_gene: TRBJ2-3
v_gene: TRBV29-1
d_gene: TRBD2
CDR3aa: CSGSGRRGYTDTQYF
CDR3nt: TGCAGCGGCTCCGGCCGGCGGGGGTACACAGATACGCAGTATTTT

abundance: NA
len: 14
j_gene: TRBJ1-5
v_gene: TRBV6-5
d_gene: NA
CDR3aa: CASSYSLDNQPQHF
CDR3nt: TGTGCCAGCAGTTACTCGCTGGACAATCAGCCCCAGCATTTT

abundance: NA
len: 15
j_gene: TRBJ2-2
v_gene: TRBV28
d_gene: TRBD2
CDR3aa: CASSPLAGDTGELFF
CDR3nt: TGTGCCAGCAGTCCTCTAGCGGGGGACACCGGGGAGCTGTTTTTT